This T cell receptor beta chain was recorded in a study of post-analysis software for immune sequencing data. This clonotype has a count of ten or more. Its specificity is unknown. General study results and limits: Elevated frequency relative to controls characterized several TRBV segments in patients, TRBV5-6, TRBV5-1 and TRBV20-1 among them. Significantly lower normalized Chao1 diversity was found in patients with multiple sclerosis relative to controls.

Unique molecular identifiers were built into the TCR beta cDNA libraries. In TCRdb, the PCR reads were re-called with MiXCR into one record per CDR3 protein. The sample includes about 540,000 distinct CDR3 sequences, 30% to 40% of them seen just once. The CDR3 totals 15 residues. J was trimmed by 5 bases and V by 3 bases; bases with no gene match: 8. Germline CDR1 reads MNHEY; CDR2 reads SVGAGI. The chain recombines TRBV6-5 with TRBJ2-5; 8 bases agree with TRBD2. Sequencing was performed on blood. The sequence was collected from a girl aged 2-17 years with multiple sclerosis. This chain's CDR3 is CASSYTGTSGETQYF. The CDR3 nucleotides read TGTGCCAGCAGTTATACCGGGACTAGTGGTGAGACCCAGTACTTC.